This TCR beta chain was retrieved from a study of blood T cell repertoires in COVID-19. Background on the study: Both acute and convalescent COVID-19 samples were obtained from the United States, Italy and Spain. PBMCs, B-cell-depleted T cells, or T cells were the source of the cDNA or gDNA that made up the material.

Authors' analysis steps: The authors estimated nucleated cell counts from reference gene primer amplification. Some clones are missing from TCRdb's copy, which holds only in-frame ones; the method was immunoSEQ multiplex PCR. V, J and clone size reflect that table, while D and trimming were determined from the DNA. This table has some 80,000 clones, roughly 91% appearing once. V shed 4 bases and J shed 4 bases, with 17 bases lying between them. This CDR3 comprises 16 residues. The V gene's germline CDR1 is SGDLS and CDR2 YYNGEE. The chain uses TRBV9 and TRBJ2-2, with D tentatively TRBD1 (6 bases). The material sequenced was peripheral blood. This receptor was identified in a human donor in a cohort sampled during active COVID-19. This CDR3 reads CASSTTRDTLTGELFF. CDR3 sequence (DNA): TGTGCCAGCAGCACGACACGGGACACCCTCACCGGGGAGCTGTTTTTT. The variable domain in full, completed from reference TRBV9 and TRBJ2-2, reads DSGVTQTPKHLITATGQRVTLRCSPRSGDLSVYWYQQSLDQGLQFLIQYYNGEERAKGNILERFSAQQFPDLHSELNLSSLELGDSALYFCASSTTRDTLTGELFFGEGSRLTVL.